This TCR beta chain was sequenced during a study of T cell responses to AZD1222 COVID-19 vaccine. Study-wide points: Increased Spike-specific TCR breadth and depth were observed after two AZD1222 doses. White British donors predominated, females outnumbered males, and clonal diversity was possibly underestimated.

To note about this clone: The antigen is undetermined.

Assay used: immunoSEQ multiplex PCR; TCRdb lists only in-frame clones, some missing. The sample yields about 150,000 clones, 75% to 95% seen once. In germline, CDR1 is MNHEY, CDR2 SMNVEV (reference sequence). The CDR3 totals 15 residues. V trimming: 5 bases; J trimming: 4 bases; junction bases outside the gene matches: 4. Specimen: peripheral blood, collected on day 0 of AZD1222 vaccination. The chain uses TRBV27 and TRBJ2-1, with 11 bases fitting TRBD2. This clonotype was sampled from an adult in good health. For the CDR3, the DNA is TGTGCCAGCAGTAGGGGGACTAGCGGTTACAATGAGCAGTTCTTC. This codes for CASSRGTSGYNEQFF.